One sample yielded the 22 T cell receptor beta chains listed below, sequenced in a study of T cell responses to AZD1222 COVID-19 vaccine. TCRdb's table, derived via immunoSEQ multiplex PCR, lists solely in-frame clones and lacks some. The sample consists of 140,000 to 150,000 clones, approximately 92% of them appearing once. Here the sequenced sample was peripheral blood, taken on day 0 of AZD1222 vaccination. The receptors derive from an adult in good health.

A few counts support this clone. J is TRBJ2-7 and V is TRBV6-5; 7 bases fit TRBD1. The V and J ends lost 3 bases and 5 bases, in that order; junction bases with no gene match: 4. Germline loops: CDR1 MNHEY, CDR2 SVGAGI. The CDR3 has 13 residues. The CDR3 DNA sequence: TGTGCCAGCAGTTATTACAGGGGAGACGAGCAGTACTTC. Protein sequence: CASSYYRGDEQYF.

The rearrangement uses TRBV5-1 and TRBJ1-1, with 7 nucleotides matching TRBD1. CDR1 and CDR2 from the germline V gene are SGHRS and YFSETQ. The ends lost 4 bases at V and 1 base at J; junction bases unmatched: 7. The CDR3 is made up of 15 amino acids. This chain's CDR3 is CASSPPDRENTEAFF. CDR3 coding DNA: TGCGCCAGCAGCCCACCCGACAGGGAGAACACTGAAGCTTTCTTT.

V gene TRBV6-1 combines with J gene TRBJ1-2; weak D call: TRBD1 (6 bases). Germline CDR1 reads MNHNS; CDR2 reads SASEGT. There are 15 residues in the CDR3. With 3 bases removed from V and 0 bases from J, the gap between germline ends came to 11 bases. The CDR3 region has the DNA TGTGCCAGCAGTGAGCGGGACAACGCTAACTATGGCTACACCTTC. Translating gives CASSERDNANYGYTF.

V gene TRBV27 combines with J gene TRBJ2-5, with TRBD2 as a possible D gene (6 bases). V dropped 5 bases and J dropped 1 base, with 17 bases sitting between them. Germline V gives CDR1 MNHEY, CDR2 SMNVEV (reference sequence). The CDR3 has 16 amino acids. The CDR3 sequence is CASSAGTLRIQETQYF. The CDR3 DNA reads TGTGCCAGCAGTGCCGGGACTCTCAGAATCCAAGAGACCCAGTACTTC.

The chain couples TRBV2 to TRBJ1-4; D unclear. CDR3 length: 13 amino acids. From germline, CDR1 is SNHLY and CDR2 FYNNEI. V dropped 7 bases and J dropped 8 bases, with 14 bases sitting between them. CDR3 bases: TGTGCCAGCAAGGCGGTGGCGGGCGAAAAACTGTTTTTT. Translated, it gives CASKAVAGEKLFF.

V usage is TRBV11-3 and J usage is TRBJ2-7; D remains ambiguous. The V gene's germline CDR1 is SGHNT and CDR2 YENEEA. The CDR3 contains 15 residues. V was cut by 3 bases and J by 3 bases, with 15 bases left in between. CDR3 in DNA: TGTGCCAGCAGCTTCGGATCCACTGATATCTACGAGCAGTACTTC. Its translation is CASSFGSTDIYEQYF.

The chain links TRBV5-6 to TRBJ1-3; D is perhaps TRBD1 (5 bases). Germline assignment: CDR1 SGHDT and CDR2 YYEEEE. Trimming took off 1 base at V and 0 bases at J, with 11 bases between the two ends. This CDR3 is 16 amino acids long. CDR3 in amino acids: CASSLQGGSSGNTIYF. CDR3 nucleotide sequence: TGTGCCAGCAGCTTGCAGGGCGGTAGCTCTGGAAACACCATATATTTT. Variable domain in full (rest from reference TRBV5-6 and TRBJ1-3): DAGVTQSPTHLIKTRGQQVTLRCSPKSGHDTVSWYQQALGQGPQFIFQYYEEEERQRGNFPDRFSGHQFPNYSSELNVNALLLGDSALYLCASSLQGGSSGNTIYFGEGSWLTVV.

The chain has TRBV10-3 and TRBJ1-2, with 8 nucleotides matching TRBD1. Trimming removed 0 bases from V and 4 bases from J; junction bases left unmatched: 4. CDR1 is ENHRY and CDR2 is SYGVKD in the germline V gene. The CDR3 has 15 amino acids. The CDR3 DNA follows: TGTGCCATCAGTGAGTCGCAGGGGGCGGGCTATGGCTACACCTTC. Translating it yields CAISESQGAGYGYTF.

The chain carries TRBV27 and TRBJ2-7, with D hard to call. The CDR3 sequence is 14 residues long. V was cut by 0 bases and J by 3 bases, with 9 bases left in between. The germline V gene encodes CDR1 MNHEY and CDR2 SMNVEV (reference sequence). CDR3 bases: TGTGCCAGCAGTTTATCCCTCGGGTTCTACGAGCAGTACTTC. As protein: CASSLSLGFYEQYF.

CDR3 sequence: CASSPGVQETQYF. In DNA form, the CDR3 reads TGCGCCAGCAGCCCGGGGGTCCAAGAGACCCAGTACTTC. V gene TRBV5-1 combines with J gene TRBJ2-5; TRBD2 might be the D (6 bases). Germline CDR1 and CDR2: SGHRS and YFSETQ. Trimming left V 4 bases short and J 1 base short, with 8 bases between. This CDR3 contains 13 residues.

This clone was observed a few times. The chain combines TRBV3-1 (or the pseudogene TRBV3-2) with TRBJ2-7; 10 positions agree with TRBD2. The CDR3 totals 15 residues. V lost 3 bases and J lost 2; bases outside the gene matches: 4. Germline loops: CDR1 LGHDT, CDR2 YNNKEL (reference sequence). The CDR3 reads CASSQASGSPYEQYF. The CDR3 DNA sequence: TGTGCCAGCAGCCAGGCTAGCGGGAGTCCCTACGAGCAGTACTTC.

V gene TRBV7-2 combines with J gene TRBJ1-4, with D hard to call. The CDR3 sequence is 12 residues long. CDR1 and CDR2 (germline): SGHTA, FQGNSA. V lost 5 bases, J lost 5 bases, and 6 bases lay in between. CDR3 nucleotides: TGTGCCAGCAGCCCGCGGAATGAAAAACTGTTTTTT. Its translation is CASSPRNEKLFF.

This chain connects TRBV11-3 to TRBJ2-2; D is unresolved. Germline CDR1 SGHNT, CDR2 YENEEA. Trimming pared 3 bases from V and 1 base from J, leaving 6 bases between. This CDR3 is 14 amino acids long. CDR3 nucleotides: TGTGCCAGCAGCTTTCATCAGAACACCGGGGAGCTGTTTTTT. This gives the protein CASSFHQNTGELFF.

The chain links TRBV7-5 to TRBJ1-6; TRBD1 is the table's D call, not checked against the DNA. TRBV7-5 is a pseudogene locus. There are 14 residues in the CDR3. The CDR3 DNA sequence: TGTGTCAGAAGCACACAGGGATCTAATTCACCCCTCCACTTT. Residues: CVRSTQGSNSPLHF.

The CDR3 DNA reads as TGTGCCAGCACCACAATAGGGGGATCCTATAATTCACCCCTCCACTTT. Encoded protein: CASTTIGGSYNSPLHF. The chain is built from TRBV27 and TRBJ1-6; D might be TRBD1 (6 bases). Looked up from germline, CDR1 is MNHEY and CDR2 is SMNVEV (reference sequence). V was trimmed by 7 bases and J by 1 base, leaving 14 bases between them. The CDR3 runs to 16 residues.

The chain links TRBV6-1 to TRBJ1-3; D call uncertain. This CDR3 has 16 residues. The V gene lost 2 bases and the J gene lost 0 bases, with 11 bases spanning the gap. Germline CDR1 MNHNS, CDR2 SASEGT. The CDR3 spells CASSEHYRSSGNTIYF. CDR3 nucleotide sequence: TGTGCCAGCAGTGAACACTATAGGAGCTCTGGAAACACCATATATTTT.

J is TRBJ2-7 and V is TRBV5-4; tentatively, D is TRBD1 (5 bases). V lost 3 bases and J lost 9, with 19 bases in between. The CDR3 runs 14 residues. Germline-derived CDR1 and CDR2 are SGHNT and YYREEE (reference sequence). The CDR3: CASSSQGLQSAQYF. The CDR3 nucleotides read TGTGCCAGCAGCTCCCAGGGCCTACAATCGGCGCAGTACTTC.

The table lists this clone with a count of one. This chain links TRBV10-3 with TRBJ2-1, with 9 bases matching TRBD2. The length of the CDR3 is 15 residues. CDR1 and CDR2 from the germline V gene are ENHRY and SYGVKD. Trimming cost V 10 bases and J 0 bases; bases outside gene matches: 7. This CDR3 reads CATTPLAGSYNEQFF. The CDR3 DNA sequence: TGTGCCACCACCCCACTAGCGGGCTCCTACAATGAGCAGTTCTTC.

The J gene is TRBJ2-3, the V gene TRBV28; D not resolved. The germline CDR1 and CDR2 sequences are MDHEN and SYDVKM. This CDR3 contains 12 residues. Trimming cost V 2 bases and J 7 bases, with 7 bases left between them. In DNA, the CDR3 is TGTGCCAGCAGTTTAATTCTACATACGCAGTATTTT. Translating it yields CASSLILHTQYF.

This clone was seen a single time. The chain carries TRBV3-1 (or the pseudogene TRBV3-2) and TRBJ2-1, with 16 bases fitting TRBD2. The germline gives CDR1 LGHDT, CDR2 YNNKEL (reference sequence). This CDR3 is 21 amino acids long. Losses at the gene ends were 0 bases for V and 0 bases for J; bases not matched to a gene: 8. CDR3 sequence: CASSQERGLAGGPSSYNEQFF. CDR3 bases: TGTGCCAGCAGCCAAGAAAGGGGACTAGCGGGAGGGCCTAGCTCCTACAATGAGCAGTTCTTC.

The V and J genes are TRBV9 and TRBJ2-2, with TRBD1 identical over 7 bases. V dropped 0 bases and J dropped 3; count of bases not matched to a gene: 8. Germline V gene lookup returns CDR1 SGDLS and CDR2 YYNGEE. The CDR3 runs to 17 residues. Here the CDR3 DNA reads TGTGCCAGCAGCGTAGAGGGGACAGATCACTACACCGGGGAGCTGTTTTTT. Its protein is CASSVEGTDHYTGELFF.

V gene TRBV6-5 combines with J gene TRBJ1-2; D is perhaps TRBD1 (5 bases). The CDR3 has 15 amino acids. V was pared by 0 bases and J by 0 bases, with 8 bases between. CDR1 MNHEY and CDR2 SVGAGI come from the germline V gene. The CDR3 DNA sequence: TGTGCCAGCAGTTACTCAGGGGCACCTAACTATGGCTACACCTTC. Protein sequence: CASSYSGAPNYGYTF.